The source of this T cell receptor beta chain is a study of cytomegalovirus exposure and HLA in healthy donors (dated by TCRdb to about 2017). The study in broad terms: In an earlier analysis of several hundred of the donors, 276 Gb of sequence data and just under 120 million unique TCR beta sequences from 150 million to 200 million T cells were reported. A later analysis re-analyzed previously published TCR beta repertoires from 650 to 800 donors and added high-resolution HLA genotyping to study TCR occurrence patterns. Typing coverage differed by locus: A, B, C, DRB1 and DQB1 were typed in roughly 620-630 donors, DQA1 in 500 to 550, DPA1 in 600 to 610, and DPB1 in 450 to 490. Using immunosequencing, the study profiled T cell repertoires from about 650 subjects and related those repertoires to cytomegalovirus serostatus. In an earlier analysis of around 540 of the donors, high-throughput TCR beta sequencing was used to judge whether each TCR beta V gene segment behaved as functional or pseudogenic. Donor age, sex, ethnicity and CMV serostatus were compiled alongside the repertoire data. High-throughput TCR immunosequencing, statistical association of individual TCRs with disease status, and machine learning were combined to predict cytomegalovirus infection status. About five DR-DQ haplotypes were handled as single units for association and clustering, since linkage in the cohort was strong. Rather than using new phenotypic data, the later analysis identified candidate immune exposures from TCR beta sequences and from how often those sequences occurred across donors. Besides the first cohort of hundreds of subjects, a separate validation cohort made up of some 110 different subjects was used. Across about 370 genotyped donors of the cohort, an average of approximately 220,000 unique TCR beta nucleotide sequences per donor were sequenced, and 15% to 20% of those sequences were non-productive. The aim of the study was to test whether cataloging public T cell receptors could identify signatures of past pathogen exposure. Genome-wide SNP genotypes for about 55% of the roughly 670 donors were used in a later genetic analysis, which treated that subset as a discovery cohort. Both class I and class II loci were covered by HLA typing, at four-digit resolution. Among the roughly 380 genotyped donors, 81% belonged to the genetic ancestry cluster associated with self-reported Caucasian donors. Every discovery cohort repertoire had been produced on one sequencing platform. Roughly 300 gigabases of sequencing data and about 92 million unique TCR sequences made up an early release that covered fewer than 650 HLA-typed donors.

The cohort was made up of about 670 healthy bone marrow donors. At the time of sampling, all cohort members were nominally healthy, though unrecorded immune exposures were likely present. The donor tested CMV seropositive and was one of the 289 seropositive cohort members. Every donor gave a peripheral blood sample, and the peripheral blood mononuclear cells from that sample were used for TCR beta sequencing. The Qiagen DNeasy Blood Extraction Kit was used to extract genomic DNA from the blood cell samples. Libraries were built with the immunoSEQ multiplex PCR assay. For the multiplex PCR, a mixture combining 60 forward primers for TCR Vbeta segments and 13 reverse primers for TCR Jbeta segments was used. A multiplex PCR assay on genomic DNA amplified the CDR3 region of rearranged TCR beta genes. Amplified TCR beta libraries were sequenced as 87-base-pair reads on the Illumina HiSeq System. The original methods were these. A later analysis tallied 75 million to 85 million unique TCR beta chains across the approximately 670 repertoires, and approximately 11 million of those chains were shared by two or more donors. A nearest-neighbor algorithm error-corrected the raw reads and collapsed the reads into unique sequences, merging closely related sequences to remove PCR and sequencing errors. CDR3 sequences were aligned to IMGT reference sequences to assign V, D and J gene segments. Each retained sequence needed at least a six-nucleotide match to both a V gene segment and a J gene segment. A rearrangement was called productive if the CDR3 had no stop codons and remained in frame with V and J, and every other rearrangement was called non-productive. Following IMGT convention, CDR3 was defined as the stretch from the second conserved V-encoded cysteine up to the conserved J-encoded phenylalanine. The earlier analysis of some 550 of the donors excluded any sequence lacking an unambiguous match to a single V gene segment. In an earlier analysis of some 590 of the donors, a V segment was called functional when productive rearrangements were above 56.7%, and segregating when the standard deviation between donors exceeded 5%. A statistical classification framework was built for diagnosing cytomegalovirus status from the catalog of TCR beta chain sequences. V and J gene assignment, in a later analysis, came from comparing TCR nucleotide sequences with IMGT/GENE-DB human TR gene sequences. The TCRdist pipeline was used in a later analysis to assign CDR3 sequences and most-parsimonious VDJ recombination scenarios. A later analysis defined each TCR beta chain by its CDR3 amino acid sequence plus V-gene family, and excluded reads lacking a unique V-gene family. In a later analysis, around 650 highly shared, low-generation-probability nucleotide sequences were removed to address suspected cross-contamination and a sequencing artifact. For each public chain, a later analysis derived a clonal expansion index from normalized ranks of inferred template counts within each repertoire. In a later analysis, generation probabilities were computed using a VDJ recombination model fitted to out-of-frame rearrangements, and the results were checked against IGoR. A later analysis scored TCR-TCR, TCR-HLA and TCR-CMV co-occurrence with hypergeometric tests, applying a repertoire-size bias correction to TCR pairs. In a later analysis, false discovery rates were estimated by permuting HLA or CMV assignments 20 times. In a later analysis, co-occurring TCRs were grouped using DBSCAN, with TCRdist sequence similarity added in when clustering inside HLA-allele-positive subsets. For co-occurrence clustering, repertoires with fewer than 30,000 or more than 120,000 public chains were excluded, along with four or five repertoires with anomalous nucleotide sharing. Sourced from immuneACCESS, this table was stored by TCRdb with only in-frame sequences that have V and J called. A share of the clones is absent; for the studies checked, an unresolved V gene accounts for under half, and the remainder has no known explanation. The V and J calls and clone size come from that table; D and trimming were worked out from the DNA. The sample data list about 120,000 clones, and 80% of these were observed just once. Of the sample, around 9.5% is held by the ten largest clones.

From cysteine to phenylalanine, the CDR3 is 14 amino acids long. Only the CDR3 portion is preserved as DNA: 42 bases, with reading frame beginning at the first base. Based on the germline V gene, the CDR1 and CDR2 sequences are MDHEN and SYDVKM. Trimming costs V 2 bases and J 6 bases, and their ends lie 11 bases apart. General findings and caveats noted by the study authors: Linkage disequilibrium might explain the correlated functional status among segregating V segments, but an unknown experimental factor could not be ruled out. In a later analysis, several top co-occurrence clusters were reported to appear linked to parvovirus B19, influenza, CMV and Epstein-Barr virus. V-gene and J-gene trimming of TCR beta chains was associated with a missense DCLRE1C variant in a later genetic analysis, and the association was replicated in an independent cohort. The 87-base-pair reads could not distinguish some IMGT-functional V segments, including TRBV6-2 and TRBV6-3, so those segments were excluded. A later analysis found that most CMV-associated TCR beta chains appeared HLA-restricted, with HLA associations seemingly driven largely by CMV exposure. According to a later genetic analysis, donors in an Asian-associated ancestry cluster had fewer N-insertions in productive TCRs than the roughly 670-donor mean. In the study, approximately 160 TCR beta chains were listed as associated with cytomegalovirus. This cohort had only TCR beta chains sequenced, and the lack of alpha or paired-chain data limited which features could be detected. Broadly in line with IMGT annotations, most TCR beta V segments showed up in productive rearrangements about 90% or about 30% of the time in an earlier analysis of several hundred of the donors. A further reported finding was that TCR beta sequences accurately predicted the HLA-A and HLA-B alleles for most subjects in the first cohort. Most TCR sequences were observed very rarely across donors, whereas some public TCRs were present in many individuals. The earlier analysis of about 600 of the donors excluded fewer than 20 rarely observed V segments, including chromosome 9 orphons, because counts were too low. CMV serostatus was the only immune exposure information available for the cohort. When HLA alleles, especially DR and DQ, strongly co-occurred, TCR associations were difficult to assign to individual alleles. According to a later analysis, TCR association rates differed among HLA loci, with DRB1 alleles showing the most associated TCRs and HLA-C alleles showing the fewest. Because HLA typing was unavailable for some donors at each locus, only the typed subset was used in association tests. Presence/absence analyses assumed roughly uniform sequencing depth across donors, an assumption that may not hold. A cluster of highly shared sequence variants was judged likely to represent a technical artifact of the sequencing pipeline. Cytomegalovirus status was reported to be diagnosed by the classifier with high specificity and sensitivity in both the original and validation cohorts. In a later analysis, HLA-associated TCR beta chains were found to be more clonally expanded and to have lower generation probabilities than equally common non-associated chains. Specific HLA alleles were associated with 16,951 TCR beta sequences at a false discovery rate of 0.05 in a later analysis. A few of the identified cytomegalovirus-associated TCR beta chains were confirmed in vitro to be specific for cytomegalovirus antigens. The authors suggested that the approach could potentially be generalized to other disease states and immunological phenotypes.

In the case of this clone: It has no known antigen specificity. No clone much larger than this one lies a single base away; base qualities are absent.

The chain employs TRBV28 and TRBJ1-5, with the identity of the D gene unclear. Sequenced sample: PBMCs. The clonotype comes from a female donor in good health and CMV-seropositive. The CDR3 amino acid sequence is: CASSLTSFRQPQHF. The DNA sequence reads TGTGCCAGCAGTTTAACTTCATTCCGTCAGCCCCAGCATTTT.